A single sample gave rise to the 28 T cell receptor beta chains below, sequenced in a study of T cells in localized non-small cell lung cancer. The protocol was immunoSEQ multiplex PCR, while the TCRdb copy is restricted to in-frame clones and leaves out a portion. The table lists under 25,000 clones, roughly nine tenths of them singletons, with roughly 23% in the top ten. The source material was PBMCs, sampled before any cancer treatment. The receptors stem from a man between 35 and 75 years old with stage II squamous cell lung carcinoma.

The chain recombines TRBV7-3 with TRBJ2-1, with TRBD2 identical over 14 bases. Trimming cost V 5 bases and J 8 bases; bases outside gene matches: 2. CDR1 is SGHTA, CDR2 FQGTGA, per germline. The CDR3 is made up of 14 amino acids. Here the CDR3 DNA reads TGTGCCAGCAGCCCGGGACTAGCGGGAGATGAGCAGTTCTTC. Encoded protein: CASSPGLAGDEQFF.

The chain employs TRBV27 and TRBJ1-1; a weak D match, TRBD1 (6 bases). Germline V gene lookup returns CDR1 MNHEY and CDR2 SMNVEV (reference sequence). V was cut by 6 bases and J by 3 bases, with 14 bases left in between. This CDR3 has 14 residues. CDR3: CASRPYRGDTEAFF. The CDR3 DNA reads as TGTGCCAGCAGACCCTATAGGGGGGACACTGAAGCTTTCTTT.

V gene TRBV15 combines with J gene TRBJ2-5, with D hard to call. Trimming took 3 bases from V and 5 from J, leaving 10 bases between them. This CDR3 has 13 residues. Looked up from germline, CDR1 is LNHNV and CDR2 is YYDKDF (reference sequence). The CDR3 loop is CATSRGPMETQYF. CDR3 DNA: TGTGCCACCAGCAGGGGCCCCATGGAGACCCAGTACTTC.

This chain connects TRBV7-2 to TRBJ1-1; 7 bases map to TRBD1. V gave up 8 bases and J gave up 1 base; unmatched junction bases: 7. Germline-derived CDR1 and CDR2 are SGHTA and FQGNSA. This CDR3 is 14 amino acids long. The CDR3 sequence: CASVDRAGNTEAFF. DNA for the CDR3: TGTGCCAGCGTTGACAGGGCTGGGAACACTGAAGCTTTCTTT.

The chain has TRBV2 and TRBJ2-1, with a tentative D call TRBD2 (6 bases). The V end was cut by 9 bases, the J end by 7 bases, with 22 bases between. CDR3 size: 15 residues. Germline V gene lookup returns CDR1 SNHLY and CDR2 FYNNEI. In DNA, the CDR3 is TGTGCCAGTAGGAACCAGGGTGTGGAGGGGAATGAGCAGTTCTTC. Its translation: CASRNQGVEGNEQFF.

This chain uses TRBV10-2 with TRBJ2-7; TRBD2 matches at 7 bases. V dropped 5 bases and J dropped 6; count of bases not matched to a gene: 10. The CDR3 has 14 residues. Germline V gene sequence: CDR1 WSHSY, CDR2 SAAADI. This CDR3 reads CASSFAGVGGEQYF. CDR3 in DNA: TGCGCCAGCAGTTTCGCGGGAGTTGGAGGCGAGCAGTACTTC.

J is TRBJ2-1 and V is TRBV2, with TRBD2 identical over 7 bases. The J segment lost 4 bases and the V segment lost 6 bases, leaving 12 bases of the junction unmatched. Germline CDR1 reads SNHLY; CDR2 reads FYNNEI. This CDR3 spans 16 amino acids. Here the CDR3 DNA reads TGTGCCAGCAGGCCCCCGCTAGCGGAGGATTACAATGAGCAGTTCTTC. Encoded protein: CASRPPLAEDYNEQFF.

This clone has only a few counts. The CDR3 nucleotides read TGTGCCAGCAAAAAGGACAGGGGCGGGTATTCACCCCTCCACTTT. Amino acids: CASKKDRGGYSPLHF. The genes are TRBV27 and TRBJ1-6; 9 nucleotides match TRBD1. V lost 7 bases to trimming and J lost 8 bases; unmatched junction nucleotides: 9. This CDR3 has 15 residues. Germline CDR1 and CDR2: MNHEY and SMNVEV (reference sequence).

V usage is TRBV6-1 and J usage is TRBJ2-3; weak D call: TRBD1 (5 bases). V dropped 4 bases and J dropped 11 bases, with 16 bases sitting between them. This CDR3 contains 13 residues. The germline V gene has CDR1 MNHNS and CDR2 SASEGT. The CDR3 region has the DNA TGTGCCAGCAGTGTGTTACAGGAAAGAGGGCAGTATTTT. It translates to CASSVLQERGQYF.

The V and J genes are TRBV6-5 and TRBJ2-7; D is uncertain. The V gene's germline CDR1 is MNHEY and CDR2 SVGAGI. Trimming stripped 0 bases from V and 3 bases from J, with 15 bases between. The CDR3 runs 16 residues. CDR3 residues: CASSYSKTGASYEQYF. The CDR3 region has the DNA TGTGCCAGCAGTTACTCTAAGACGGGCGCGAGCTACGAGCAGTACTTC.

V and J are TRBV7-9 and TRBJ2-5, with D unresolved. V gave up 1 base and J gave up 5 bases, with 14 bases separating them. Germline CDR1 reads SEHNR; CDR2 reads FQNEAQ (reference sequence). The CDR3 totals 15 residues. This CDR3 reads CASSLEPVGQETQYF. In nucleotides, the CDR3 is TGTGCCAGCAGCTTAGAGCCGGTGGGTCAGGAGACCCAGTACTTC.

The CDR3 coding sequence is TGTGCCAGCAGCTTAGTGGGCGGGGGCTCCTACGAGCAGTACTTC. Amino acids: CASSLVGGGSYEQYF. The J gene is TRBJ2-7, the V gene TRBV7-8; TRBD2 agrees at 7 bases. The CDR3 has 15 amino acids. The V gene end was trimmed by 1 base and the J gene end by 0 bases; junction bases not matched to a gene: 3. CDR1 is SGHVS and CDR2 is FQNEAQ in the germline V gene.

This chain uses TRBV6-1 with TRBJ2-7; possibly TRBD2 for D (5 bases). Trimming removed 7 bases from V and 3 bases from J, with 16 bases in between. Germline-derived CDR1 and CDR2 are MNHNS and SASEGT. The CDR3 covers 14 residues. The CDR3 region is CASTGEPNSYEQYF. The CDR3 DNA reads as TGTGCCAGCACCGGGGAGCCGAATAGCTACGAGCAGTACTTC.

This chain joins TRBV25-1 and TRBJ1-3, with TRBD1 identical over 9 bases. CDR3 length: 15 amino acids. Germline V lookup: CDR1 MGHDK, CDR2 SYGVNS. Unmatched junction bases numbered 1, after V lost 2 bases and J lost 2 bases. The CDR3 bases are TGTGCCAGCAGTGAAGGGGACAGGGCTGGAAACACCATATATTTT. Protein product: CASSEGDRAGNTIYF.

The chain combines TRBV28 with TRBJ2-7, with TRBD2 matching over 7 bases. The V gene's germline CDR1 is MDHEN and CDR2 SYDVKM. After removal of 5 bases from V and 2 bases from J, the junction contained 3 bases not matched to a gene. This CDR3 region has 13 residues. The CDR3, as DNA: TGTGCCAGCAGTCGGGGGGAGGCCTACGAGCAGTACTTC. This sequence encodes CASSRGEAYEQYF.

This sequence joins TRBV27 and TRBJ1-3, with 9 bases lining up with TRBD1. J gave up 4 bases and V 3 bases, and 1 base lay outside the gene matches. Germline V gene lookup returns CDR1 MNHEY and CDR2 SMNVEV (reference sequence). CDR3 length: 14 amino acids. The CDR3 protein is CASSLTGGGNTIYF. CDR3 DNA: TGTGCCAGCAGTTTGACAGGGGGAGGAAACACCATATATTTT.

The table lists this clone with a count of one. V and J are TRBV7-9 and TRBJ2-1, with 9 bases lining up with TRBD2. Germline loops: CDR1 SEHNR, CDR2 FQNEAQ (reference sequence). J gave up 0 bases and V 1 base, and 1 base lay outside the gene matches. The CDR3 covers 16 residues. The CDR3 DNA sequence: TGTGCCAGCAGCTTAGTTAGCGGGAGCTCCTACAATGAGCAGTTCTTC. This translates into CASSLVSGSSYNEQFF.

The V gene is TRBV5-1, the J gene TRBJ2-2; 9 nucleotides match TRBD2. Per germline, CDR1 SGHRS and CDR2 YFSETQ. This CDR3 is 17 amino acids long. The V gene end was trimmed by 0 bases and the J gene end by 6 bases; junction bases not matched to a gene: 9. Here the CDR3 DNA reads TGCGCCAGCAGCTTGGTGGCGGGAGGGTCGTCCCCCGGGGAGCTGTTTTTT. Encoded protein: CASSLVAGGSSPGELFF.

The V call is TRBV7-2, the J call TRBJ2-7, with 7 positions matching TRBD1. The length of the CDR3 is 13 residues. The germline V gene has CDR1 SGHTA and CDR2 FQGNSA. The V and J ends lost 3 bases and 4 bases, in that order; junction bases with no gene match: 3. CDR3 residues: CASSFPGGYEQYF. CDR3 DNA: TGTGCCAGCAGCTTTCCAGGGGGATACGAGCAGTACTTC.

V and J are TRBV7-6 and TRBJ1-2, with D maybe TRBD1 (5 bases). Germline CDR1 and CDR2: SGHVS and FNYEAQ. V was trimmed by 5 bases and J by 7 bases, leaving 17 bases between them. The CDR3 runs to 14 residues. DNA of the CDR3: TGTGCCAGCAGCCCTCTATCCGACAGACCTGGCTACACCTTC. It encodes CASSPLSDRPGYTF.

The V gene is TRBV6-1, the J gene TRBJ2-1; unclear D gene. V gave up 5 bases and J gave up 7 bases, with 6 bases separating them. The germline gives CDR1 MNHNS, CDR2 SASEGT. The CDR3 totals 11 residues. The CDR3 reads CASSSGNEQFF. CDR3 nucleotides: TGTGCCAGCAGTTCCGGAAATGAGCAGTTCTTC.

The chain links TRBV11-3 to TRBJ2-3; tentatively, D is TRBD1 (5 bases). This CDR3 has 13 residues. CDR1 SGHNT and CDR2 YENEEA come from the germline V gene. Trimming pared 5 bases from V and 2 bases from J, leaving 8 bases between. This chain's CDR3 is CASSLDNTDTQYF. The DNA for the CDR3 is TGTGCCAGCAGCCTGGACAACACAGATACGCAGTATTTT.

On this clone itself: This CDR3 fails to terminate in the conserved phenylalanine or tryptophan, so it likely reflects a read error. No DNA is shown, since the ends of the CDR3 on it are uncertain; the CDR3 is the one TCRdb lists. The V and J genes are TRBV6-5 and TRBJ2-3; TRBD2, the table's D call, was not compared with the DNA. Germline values: CDR1 MNHEY, CDR2 SVGAGI. The CDR3 length equals 11 residues, ends included. The CDR3 here is CASRLSGAPFP.

Only a few counts were recorded for this clone. V gene TRBV5-4 combines with J gene TRBJ1-1; D remains unclear. The CDR3 extends over 13 amino acids. The ends were cut back, 5 bases at V and 3 bases at J, with 11 bases in the middle. Germline assignment: CDR1 SGHNT and CDR2 YYREEE (reference sequence). Here the CDR3 reads CASRRNRDTEAFF. As DNA, the CDR3 is TGTGCCAGCAGACGAAACCGGGACACTGAAGCTTTCTTT. Supplemented by reference TRBV5-4 and TRBJ1-1, the full variable domain reads ETGVTQSPTHLIKTRGQQVTLRCSSQSGHNTVSWYQQALGQGPQFIFQYYREEENGRGNFPPRFSGLQFPNYSSELNVNALELDDSALYLCASRRNRDTEAFFGQGTRLTVV.

V gene TRBV10-3 combines with J gene TRBJ2-1; 8 nucleotides line up with TRBD1. This CDR3 is 17 amino acids long. The V gene's germline CDR1 is ENHRY and CDR2 SYGVKD. After removal of 8 bases from V and 5 bases from J, the junction contained 17 bases not matched to a gene. The CDR3 is CAIRKVGQGVTDNEQFF. CDR3 coding DNA: TGTGCCATCCGTAAGGTTGGACAGGGAGTGACGGACAATGAGCAGTTCTTC.

The V call is TRBV27, the J call TRBJ2-1; D could derive from TRBD1 or TRBD2 (5 bases each). The CDR3 runs to 17 residues. Germline V gives CDR1 MNHEY, CDR2 SMNVEV (reference sequence). V was shortened by 10 bases and J by 8 bases, with 30 bases between the two germline ends. CDR3 region: CATGDTSGTPIPHEQFF. The CDR3 DNA sequence: TGTGCCACAGGAGATACTTCCGGGACCCCGATACCCCATGAGCAGTTCTTC.

The gene calls are TRBV4-3 and TRBJ1-2; D might be TRBD1 (5 bases). This CDR3 has 15 amino acids. V lost 1 base and J 3 bases, leaving 12 bases between the germline ends. Germline V gene lookup returns CDR1 LGHNA and CDR2 YSLEER. The CDR3 protein is CASSQGEKTDYGYTF. The CDR3 nucleotides are TGCGCCAGCAGCCAAGGCGAAAAGACAGACTATGGCTACACCTTC.

The chain couples TRBV7-2 to TRBJ2-2; D gene ambiguous. The CDR3 is 13 residues long. Trimming removed 5 bases from V and 5 bases from J, with 9 bases in between. CDR1 is SGHTA and CDR2 is FQGNSA in the germline V gene. The CDR3 coding sequence is TGTGCCAGCAGCCGGACGAGTACCGGGGAGCTGTTTTTT. Its protein product is CASSRTSTGELFF. Supplemented by reference TRBV7-2 and TRBJ2-2, the full variable domain reads GAGVSQSPSNKVTEKGKDVELRCDPISGHTALYWYRQSLGQGLEFLIYFQGNSAPDKSGLPSDRFSAERTGGSVSTLTIQRTQQEDSAVYLCASSRTSTGELFFGEGSRLTVL.